This TCR beta chain was sequenced in a study of shared clonotypes between healthy human individuals. Produced via immunoSEQ multiplex PCR; TCRdb's table is partial and in-frame only. This sample has roughly 2.6 million clones, with about 92% found just once. With 1 base removed from V and 1 base from J, the gap between germline ends came to 10 bases. The CDR3 is 15 residues long. CDR1 is LNHDA, CDR2 SQIVND, per germline (reference sequence). Note on this clone: The same CDR3 arises from other DNA sequences in this sample as well.

This clonotype originated in a man in his late teens or twenties in good health. This chain connects TRBV19 to TRBJ1-1, with D perhaps TRBD1 (6 bases). Sequencing used naive CD4+ T cells sorted from blood. Subset in this sample: CD45RA+ positively selected. The CDR3 reads CASSIGGQPNTEAFF. CDR3 DNA: TGTGCCAGTAGTATAGGGGGACAACCGAACACTGAAGCTTTCTTT. The full variable domain, in which reference TRBV19 and TRBJ1-1 provide the parts outside the CDR3, is DGGITQSPKYLFRKEGQNVTLSCEQNLNHDAMYWYRQDPGQGLRLIYYSQIVNDFQKGDIAEGYSVSREKKESFPLTVTSAQKNPTAFYLCASSIGGQPNTEAFFGQGTRLTVV.